This T cell receptor beta chain comes out of a study of CD8 T cells in ankylosing spondylitis. The ends were cut back, 1 base at V and 6 bases at J, with 9 bases in the middle. The V gene's germline CDR1 is DFQATT and CDR2 SNEGSKA (reference sequence). The CDR3 length is 13 residues. TCR beta libraries were made by quantitative 5'-RACE with molecular barcodes. TCRdb re-analysed the 5' RACE reads in MiXCR, keeping a single row per CDR3 protein. The data hold hundreds of thousands of distinct CDR3 sequences, with roughly 10% observed a single time. Broader study findings: Relatively rare in peripheral blood, disease-linked clones were also CD8+. Several of the motif variants were reported before in synovial fluid and blood from reactive arthritis. It appeared that ankylosing spondylitis blood was characterized by a TCR beta motif of 8 or 9 highly homologous variants.

This clonotype was observed a few times. The antigen remains undetermined. The chain carries TRBV20-1 and TRBJ2-2; D not certain. This TCR was sampled from a male donor with ankylosing spondylitis. What was sequenced was blood, either unsorted or a sorted T cell fraction (not recorded which). The DNA for the CDR3 is TGCAGTGCTAGAGTCCCATACTCCGGGGAGCTGTTTTTT. This translates into CSARVPYSGELFF.